The clone carrying this T cell receptor beta chain was recorded only once. This sample stems from a study of T cell changes during pregnancy in multiple sclerosis. Repertoires were generated with immunoSEQ multiplex PCR, while TCRdb's copy carries only in-frame clones and drops some. The data hold almost 20,000 clones, with about 89% observed a single time. The germline gives CDR1 SNHLY, CDR2 FYNNEI. The CDR3 length is 12 residues. The V gene lost 9 bases and the J gene lost 4 bases, with 12 bases spanning the gap. The chain joins TRBV2 to TRBJ2-5; possible D gene TRBD2, 6 bases. Sequenced here: CD8+ T cells from peripheral blood mononuclear cells, sampled in the second trimester of pregnancy. This clonotype originated in a female donor in good health, enrolled as a control in a pregnancy study. CDR3 amino acids: CARRGSLETQYF. The CDR3 DNA sequence: TGTGCCAGGCGGGGTAGCCTAGAGACCCAGTACTTC.